The sequence of this TCR beta chain was determined in a study of control samples from healthy donors and cancer patients. V gave up 5 bases and J gave up 4 bases; unmatched junction bases: 6. The germline V gene has CDR1 SGHTA and CDR2 FQGNSA. The CDR3 totals 15 residues. Assay: immunoSEQ multiplex PCR; the TCRdb copy retains only in-frame clones and omits some. The table lists hundreds of thousands of clones, 75% to 95% of them singletons, with more than 6% in the top ten. The chain has TRBV7-2 and TRBJ2-7; 12 nucleotides line up with TRBD2. The clonotype was recovered from a man in his forties or fifties with head and neck cancer. Material for sequencing was PBMCs. CDR3 in amino acids: CASSPAGTSGYEQYF. Here the CDR3 DNA reads TGTGCCAGCAGCCCGGCCGGGACTAGCGGGTACGAGCAGTACTTC.